The 2 T cell receptor beta chains reported below all come from one sample, sequenced in a study of T-cell memory formation after mild COVID-19. TCRdb recomputed calls from the 5' RACE reads with MiXCR, one row per CDR3 protein. This table has around 300,000 distinct CDR3 sequences, over 11% appearing once. Sequences were obtained from PBMCs or a T cell subset sorted from them (not recorded which). These receptors were collected from a man aged 18 to 30 who had mild COVID-19 (a few samples of this study predate the infection). Cell type and time point are not known.

In DNA, the CDR3 is TGTGCCAGCAGTTTAGTGGGACGGACCCAAAAAGAGACCCAGTACTTC. Protein sequence: CASSLVGRTQKETQYF. J is TRBJ2-5 and V is TRBV12-3 or TRBV12-4; perhaps D is TRBD1 or TRBD2 (5 bases each). Trimming took off 1 base at V and 3 bases at J, with 15 bases between the two ends. This CDR3 is 16 amino acids long.

The CDR3 region is CASSVAGSGVADTQYF. In DNA, the CDR3 is TGTGCCAGCAGCGTAGCGGGCAGTGGAGTAGCAGATACGCAGTATTTT. This chain joins TRBV9 and TRBJ2-3; D unresolved. V was clipped by 0 bases and J by 4 bases, with 15 bases between them. The CDR3 has 16 amino acids. From germline, CDR1 is SGDLS and CDR2 YYNGEE.